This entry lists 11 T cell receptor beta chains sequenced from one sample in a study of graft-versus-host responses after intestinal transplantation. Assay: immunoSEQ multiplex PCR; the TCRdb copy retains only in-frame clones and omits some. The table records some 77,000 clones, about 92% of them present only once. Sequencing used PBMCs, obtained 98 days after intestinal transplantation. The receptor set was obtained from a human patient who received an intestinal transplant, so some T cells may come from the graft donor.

The CDR3 protein is CASSLVVETDTQYF. The CDR3 DNA sequence: TGTGCCAGCAGCTTGGTTGTGGAGACAGATACGCAGTATTTT. The chain links TRBV5-6 to TRBJ2-3; D gene ambiguous. Looked up from germline, CDR1 is SGHDT and CDR2 is YYEEEE. Between the trimmed V and J ends, which lost 0 bases and 3 bases, there was a span of 8 bases. The CDR3 sequence is 14 residues long.

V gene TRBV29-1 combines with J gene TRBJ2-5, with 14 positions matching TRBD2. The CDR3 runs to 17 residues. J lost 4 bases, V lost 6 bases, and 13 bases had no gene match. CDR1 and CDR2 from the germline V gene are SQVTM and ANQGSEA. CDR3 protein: CSVPGLAGAWGVETQYF. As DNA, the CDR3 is TGCAGCGTCCCGGGACTAGCGGGAGCATGGGGGGTAGAGACCCAGTACTTC.

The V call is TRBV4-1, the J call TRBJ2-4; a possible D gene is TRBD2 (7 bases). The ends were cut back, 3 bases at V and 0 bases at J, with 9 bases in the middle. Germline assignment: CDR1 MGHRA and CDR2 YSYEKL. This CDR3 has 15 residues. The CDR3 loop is CASSQRGLAKNIQYF. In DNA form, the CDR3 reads TGCGCCAGCAGCCAGCGGGGGCTAGCCAAAAACATTCAGTACTTC.

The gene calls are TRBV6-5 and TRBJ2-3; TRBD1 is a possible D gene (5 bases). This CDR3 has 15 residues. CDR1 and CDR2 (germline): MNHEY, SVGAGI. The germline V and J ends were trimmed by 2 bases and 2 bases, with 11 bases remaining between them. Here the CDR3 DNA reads TGTGCCAGCAGTTACGTGGGGCCGGACACAGATACGCAGTATTTT. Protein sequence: CASSYVGPDTDTQYF.

The CDR3 coding sequence is TGTGCCAGCAGTTGGGGGAGCACAGATACGCAGTATTTT. Encoded protein: CASSWGSTDTQYF. The rearrangement uses TRBV6-5 and TRBJ2-3; D may match TRBD1 or TRBD2 (5 bases each). V lost 4 bases to trimming and J lost 0 bases, with 5 bases between them. The V gene's germline CDR1 is MNHEY and CDR2 SVGAGI. The CDR3 loop spans 13 amino acids.

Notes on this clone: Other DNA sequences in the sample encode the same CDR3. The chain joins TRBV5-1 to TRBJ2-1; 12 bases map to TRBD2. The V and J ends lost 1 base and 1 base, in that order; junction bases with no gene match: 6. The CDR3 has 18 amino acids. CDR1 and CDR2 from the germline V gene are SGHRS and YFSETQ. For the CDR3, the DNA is TGCGCCAGCAGCTTGTCTAGCGGGGGGGCAGTATCCTACAATGAGCAGTTCTTC. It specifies CASSLSSGGAVSYNEQFF.

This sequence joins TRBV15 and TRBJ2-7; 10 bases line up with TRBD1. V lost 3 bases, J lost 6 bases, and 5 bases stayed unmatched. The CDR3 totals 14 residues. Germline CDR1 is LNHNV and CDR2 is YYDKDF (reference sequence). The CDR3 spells CATSRDRGMGEQYF. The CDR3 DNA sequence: TGTGCCACCAGCAGGGACAGGGGGATGGGCGAGCAGTACTTC. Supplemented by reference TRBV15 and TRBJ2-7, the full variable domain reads DAMVIQNPRYQVTQFGKPVTLSCSQTLNHNVMYWYQQKSSQAPKLLFHYYDKDFNNEADTPDNFQSRRPNTSFCFLDIRSPGLGDTAMYLCATSRDRGMGEQYFGPGTRLTVT.

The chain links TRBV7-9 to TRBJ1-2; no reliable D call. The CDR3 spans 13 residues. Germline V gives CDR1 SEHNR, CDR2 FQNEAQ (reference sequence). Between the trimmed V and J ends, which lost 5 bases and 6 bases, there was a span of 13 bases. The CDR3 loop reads CASSPRTGDGYTF. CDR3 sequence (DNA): TGTGCCAGCAGCCCTAGGACCGGCGATGGCTACACCTTC.

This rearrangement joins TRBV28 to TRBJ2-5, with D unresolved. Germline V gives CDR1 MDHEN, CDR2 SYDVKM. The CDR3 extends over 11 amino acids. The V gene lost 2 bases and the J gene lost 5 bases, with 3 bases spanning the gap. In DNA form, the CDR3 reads TGTGCCAGCAGTTTACTGGAGACCCAGTACTTC. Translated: CASSLLETQYF.

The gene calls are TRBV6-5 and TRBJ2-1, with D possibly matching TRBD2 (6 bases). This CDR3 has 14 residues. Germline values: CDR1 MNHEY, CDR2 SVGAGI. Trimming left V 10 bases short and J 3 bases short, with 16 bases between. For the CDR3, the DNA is TGTGCCACCCGAGGGACTGCGGGCTACAATGAGCAGTTCTTC. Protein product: CATRGTAGYNEQFF.

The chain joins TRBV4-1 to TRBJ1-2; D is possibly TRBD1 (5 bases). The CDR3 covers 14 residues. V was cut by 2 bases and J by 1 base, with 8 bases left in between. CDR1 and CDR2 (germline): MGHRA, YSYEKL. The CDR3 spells CASSQQGHNYGYTF. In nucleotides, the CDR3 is TGCGCCAGCAGCCAACAGGGCCATAACTATGGCTACACCTTC.